The T cell receptor beta chain under discussion was sequenced for a study of somatic mutations in cytotoxic T cells in rheumatoid arthritis. Study observations and caveats: Rheumatoid arthritis patients were compared with age-matched healthy controls, and their CD8+ T-cell clonality did not differ significantly. Reported slight underrepresentation of TRBV07 in rheumatoid arthritis patients was not subjected to multiple-comparison adjustment.

The germline V gene has CDR1 SGHAT and CDR2 FQNNGV. This CDR3 is built from 15 residues. V was pared by 5 bases and J by 4 bases, with 10 bases of the junction left unmatched. Notes on this clone: What it recognizes is unknown.

Original processing notes: There were rare matches between patient CD8+ clones larger than 1% and published virus-specific TCRB sequences. The repertoire was sequenced with immunoSEQ multiplex PCR; TCRdb's copy has only in-frame clones and lacks some. The DNA gave D and trimming, while V, J and clone size come from that table. Altogether 16,000 or so clones are present, 60% to 80% being singletons, with the ten largest covering 22%. The chain carries TRBV11-2 and TRBJ1-2; the match to TRBD1 covers 7 bases. Material: CD8+ T cells sorted from blood. The source of this sequence is an adult with rheumatoid arthritis. The DNA of the CDR3 is TGTGCCAGCAGCGATAGACAGGGCTTGGCCTATGGCTACACCTTC. Amino acid sequence: CASSDRQGLAYGYTF.